The clone carrying this T cell receptor (beta chain) was observed a few times. The antigen remains unidentified. The data are from a study of early T cells in non-severe SARS-CoV-2 infection. Each cDNA molecule carried a unique molecular identifier. One entry per CDR3 protein results from TCRdb running MiXCR on the 5' RACE reads. The sample has 70,000 to 95,000 distinct CDR3 sequences, around 15% seen once. Study results and limitations: VDJdb matching favored anti-spike CD8 responses, missing private and CD4 specificities.

Trimming took off 0 bases at V and 5 bases at J, with 18 bases between the two ends. The CDR3 is 17 residues long. Germline CDR1 is SGHRS and CDR2 is YFSETQ. Input material: whole blood. The sequence came from an adult who was a healthcare worker with PCR-confirmed SARS-CoV-2 infection or an uninfected control (not recorded which). The chain recombines TRBV5-1 with TRBJ2-1, with TRBD1 as a possible D gene (7 bases). DNA of the CDR3: TGCGCCAGCAGCTTGGCTGTGGGGGGACAGCGAAACAATGAGCAGTTCTTC. Translation gives CASSLAVGGQRNNEQFF.